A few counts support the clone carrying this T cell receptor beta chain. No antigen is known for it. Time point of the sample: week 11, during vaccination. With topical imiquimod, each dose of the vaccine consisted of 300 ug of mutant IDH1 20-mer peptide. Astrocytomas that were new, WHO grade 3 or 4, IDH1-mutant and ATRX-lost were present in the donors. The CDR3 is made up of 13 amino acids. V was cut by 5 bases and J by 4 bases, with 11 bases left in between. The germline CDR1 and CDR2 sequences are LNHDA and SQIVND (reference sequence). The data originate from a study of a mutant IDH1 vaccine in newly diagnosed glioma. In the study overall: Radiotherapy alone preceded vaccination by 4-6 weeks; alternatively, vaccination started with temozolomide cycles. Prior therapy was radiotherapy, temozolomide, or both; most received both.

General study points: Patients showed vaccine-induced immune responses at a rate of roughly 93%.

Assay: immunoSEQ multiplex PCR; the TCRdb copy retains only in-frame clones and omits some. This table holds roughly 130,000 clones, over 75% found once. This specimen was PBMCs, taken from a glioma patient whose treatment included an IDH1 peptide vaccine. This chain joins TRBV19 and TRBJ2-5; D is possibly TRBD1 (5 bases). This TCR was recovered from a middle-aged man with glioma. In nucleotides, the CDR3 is TGTGCCAGTAGTCCGCAGGGTACAGAGACCCAGTACTTC. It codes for CASSPQGTETQYF. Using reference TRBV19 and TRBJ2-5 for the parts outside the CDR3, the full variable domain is DGGITQSPKYLFRKEGQNVTLSCEQNLNHDAMYWYRQDPGQGLRLIYYSQIVNDFQKGDIAEGYSVSREKKESFPLTVTSAQKNPTAFYLCASSPQGTETQYFGPGTRLLVL.